This T cell receptor (beta chain) was obtained from a study of cytomegalovirus exposure and HLA in healthy donors. As for the study in general: There were fewer than 500 genotyped donors. Of these, 81% fell in the genetic ancestry cluster associated with self-reported Caucasian donors. Study-wide points: As a later analysis showed, several of the most significant clusters appeared to be linked to common viral pathogens. It was likely that a cluster of highly shared sequence variants was a sequencing artifact.

The PCR ran on 60 Vbeta and 13 Jbeta primers. Measured with immunoSEQ multiplex PCR; TCRdb has only the in-frame clones, and not every one. Of 200,000 to 250,000 clones in the sample, about 84% are singletons; the top ten hold over 1%. V trimming: 1 base; J trimming: 3 bases; junction bases outside the gene matches: 3. Germline V gives CDR1 SGHVS, CDR2 FNYEAQ. The length of the CDR3 is 14 residues. To note about this clone: Its target is unknown.

The receptor's source is a human donor in good health. The chain recombines TRBV7-6 with TRBJ2-7; TRBD1 agrees at 7 bases. What was sequenced was PBMCs. CDR3 DNA sequence: TGTGCCAGCAGCTTAGAGGACAGGAGCTACGAGCAGTACTTC. Amino acid sequence: CASSLEDRSYEQYF.